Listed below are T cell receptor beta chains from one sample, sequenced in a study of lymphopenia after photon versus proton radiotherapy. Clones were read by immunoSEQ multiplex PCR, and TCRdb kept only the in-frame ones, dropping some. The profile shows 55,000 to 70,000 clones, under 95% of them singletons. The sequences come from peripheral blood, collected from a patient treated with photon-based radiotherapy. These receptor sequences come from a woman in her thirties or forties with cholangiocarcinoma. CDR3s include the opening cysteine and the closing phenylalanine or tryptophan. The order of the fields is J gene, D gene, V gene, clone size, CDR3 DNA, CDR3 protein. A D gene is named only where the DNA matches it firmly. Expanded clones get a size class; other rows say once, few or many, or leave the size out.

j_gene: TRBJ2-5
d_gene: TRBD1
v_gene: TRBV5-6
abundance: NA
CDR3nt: TGTGCCAGCAGCTTCACCTCGACAGGGTCGGGAAAGACCCAGTACTTC
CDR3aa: CASSFTSTGSGKTQYF

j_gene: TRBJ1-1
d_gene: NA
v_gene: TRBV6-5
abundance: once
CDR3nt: TGTGCCAGCAGTTTGAGGGGGGCGAACACTGAAGCTTTCTTT
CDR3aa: CASSLRGANTEAFF

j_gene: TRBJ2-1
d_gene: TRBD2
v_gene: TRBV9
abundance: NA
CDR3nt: TGTGCCAGCAGCGTAGACGGTAGCGGGGTTGATGAGCAGTTCTTC
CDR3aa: CASSVDGSGVDEQFF

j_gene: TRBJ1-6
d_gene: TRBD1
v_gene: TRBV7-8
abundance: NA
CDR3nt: TGTGCCAGCAGCTTAGAGGGGGCGCAAATCGGCTCACCCCTCCACTTT
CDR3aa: CASSLEGAQIGSPLHF

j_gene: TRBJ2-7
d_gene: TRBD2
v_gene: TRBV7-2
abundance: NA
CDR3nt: TGTGCCAGCAGCGAGTTAGCGGGAGTTGGCGAGCAGTACTTC
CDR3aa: CASSELAGVGEQYF

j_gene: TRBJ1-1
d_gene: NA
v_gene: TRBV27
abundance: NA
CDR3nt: TGTGCCAGCAGTTTATCGAGACAAACTGAAGCTTTCTTT
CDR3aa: CASSLSRQTEAFF

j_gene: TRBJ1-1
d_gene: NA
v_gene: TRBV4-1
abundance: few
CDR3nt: TGCGCCAGCAGCCAAGATATGAACACTGAAGCTTTCTTT
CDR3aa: CASSQDMNTEAFF

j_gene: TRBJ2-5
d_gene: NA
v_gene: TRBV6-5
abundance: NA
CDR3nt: TGTGCCAGCAGTTATTCAGGAGAGACCCAGTACTTC
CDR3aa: CASSYSGETQYF

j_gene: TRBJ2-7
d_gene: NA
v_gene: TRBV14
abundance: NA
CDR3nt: TGTGCCAGCAGCCCTCAGGGGCGGGGGCCCTCCTACGAGCAGTACTTC
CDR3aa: CASSPQGRGPSYEQYF

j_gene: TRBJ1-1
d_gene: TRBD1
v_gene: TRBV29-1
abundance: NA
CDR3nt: TGCAGCGCCAAACCCGCCGGGACAGTAAACACTGAAGCTTTCTTT
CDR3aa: CSAKPAGTVNTEAFF

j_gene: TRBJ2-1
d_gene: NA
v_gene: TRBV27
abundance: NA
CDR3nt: TGTGCCAGCAGTTTATCGGGCCTAGGTCCCTACAATGAGCAGTTCTTC
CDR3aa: CASSLSGLGPYNEQFF

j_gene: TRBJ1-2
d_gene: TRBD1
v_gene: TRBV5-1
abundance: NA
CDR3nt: TGCGCCAGCAGCATAACAGGGGGCGATGGCTACACCTTC
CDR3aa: CASSITGGDGYTF

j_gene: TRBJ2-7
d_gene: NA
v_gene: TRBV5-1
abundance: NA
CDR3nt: TGCGCCAGCAGCCGCATCGCATTGGCGGATACTAGCTCCTACGAGCAGTACTTC
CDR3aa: CASSRIALADTSSYEQYF

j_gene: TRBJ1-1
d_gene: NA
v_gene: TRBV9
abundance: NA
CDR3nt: TGTGCCAGCGGGGGGGTAACTGAAGCTTTCTTT
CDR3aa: CASGGVTEAFF

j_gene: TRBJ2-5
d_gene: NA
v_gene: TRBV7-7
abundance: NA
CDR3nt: TGTGCTAGCAGCTTAGGAACAGCGCAAGGGGAGACCCAGTACTTC
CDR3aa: CASSLGTAQGETQYF

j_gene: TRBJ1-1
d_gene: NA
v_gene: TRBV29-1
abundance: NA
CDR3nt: TGCAGCGTTGAAGATGGGGGAACTGAAGCTTTCTTT
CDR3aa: CSVEDGGTEAFF

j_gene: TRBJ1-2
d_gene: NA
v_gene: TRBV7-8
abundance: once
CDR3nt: TGTGCCAGCAGCCGGGGGAATGGCTACACCTTC
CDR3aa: CASSRGNGYTF

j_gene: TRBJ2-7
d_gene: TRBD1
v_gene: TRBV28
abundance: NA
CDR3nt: TGTGCCAGCAGTTTACCCAGACAGGGTCTGGGCGACGAGCAGTACTTC
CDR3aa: CASSLPRQGLGDEQYF

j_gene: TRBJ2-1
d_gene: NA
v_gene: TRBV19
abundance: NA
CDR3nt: TGTGCCAGTAGTATAGGCGGGACTGCTCGGGGGCAGTTCTTC
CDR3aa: CASSIGGTARGQFF

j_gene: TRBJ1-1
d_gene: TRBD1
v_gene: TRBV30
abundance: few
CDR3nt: TGTGCCTTTCGGGACAGTTTTAAAACTGAAGCTTTCTTT
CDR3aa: CAFRDSFKTEAFF

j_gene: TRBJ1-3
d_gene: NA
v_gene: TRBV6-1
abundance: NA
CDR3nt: TGTGCCAGCAGTGGCTCTTATGGCTCTGGAAACACCATATATTTT
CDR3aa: CASSGSYGSGNTIYF

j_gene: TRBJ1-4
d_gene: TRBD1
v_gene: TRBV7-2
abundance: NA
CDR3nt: TGTGCCAGCAGCTTGGACAGGGGATCGAAAAAACTGTTTTTT
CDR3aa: CASSLDRGSKKLFF

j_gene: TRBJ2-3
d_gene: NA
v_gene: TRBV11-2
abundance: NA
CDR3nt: TGTGCCAGCAGCTTAGGAGATACGCAGTATTTT
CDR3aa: CASSLGDTQYF

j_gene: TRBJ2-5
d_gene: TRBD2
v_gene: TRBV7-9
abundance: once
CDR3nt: TGTGCCAGCAGCGTGACTAGCGCGGGGGAGACCCAGTACTTC
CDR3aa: CASSVTSAGETQYF

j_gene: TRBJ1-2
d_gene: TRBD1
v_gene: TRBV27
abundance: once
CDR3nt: TGTGCCAGCTCGAAGGGGACAGTTAACTATGGCTACACCTTC
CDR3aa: CASSKGTVNYGYTF

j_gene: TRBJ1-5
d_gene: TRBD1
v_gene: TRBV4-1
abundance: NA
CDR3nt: TGCGCCAGCAGCCAAGTGGGTAAGGGGGCCAGCAATCAGCCCCAGCATTTT
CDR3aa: CASSQVGKGASNQPQHF

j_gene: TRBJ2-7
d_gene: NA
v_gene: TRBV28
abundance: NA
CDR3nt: TGTGCCAGCAGTCCCTCAGGGGTCATCTCCTACGAGCAGTACTTC
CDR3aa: CASSPSGVISYEQYF

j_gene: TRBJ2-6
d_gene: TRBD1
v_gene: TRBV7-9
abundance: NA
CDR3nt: TGTGCCAGCAGTTCCGGCCCTAGGACAGGTTTCTCTGGGGCCAACGTCCTGACTTTC
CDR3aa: CASSSGPRTGFSGANVLTF

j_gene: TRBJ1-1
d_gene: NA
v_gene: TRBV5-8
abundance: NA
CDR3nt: TGTGCCAGCAGCTTCCGGGGGTTCTCCACTGAAGCTTTCTTT
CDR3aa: CASSFRGFSTEAFF

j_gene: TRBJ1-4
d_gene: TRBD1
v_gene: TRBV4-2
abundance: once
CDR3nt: TGTGCCAGCAGCCACGGGATCGATCTAGAACAGGGGGCAGGTCGGACTAATGAAAAACTGTTTTTT
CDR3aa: CASSHGIDLEQGAGRTNEKLFF

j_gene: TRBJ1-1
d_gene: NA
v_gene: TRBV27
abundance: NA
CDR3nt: TGTGCCAGCCAAAGGGGGGGGACTGAAGCTTTCTTT
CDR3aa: CASQRGGTEAFF

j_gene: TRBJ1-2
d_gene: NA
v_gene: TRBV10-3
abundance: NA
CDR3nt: TGTGCCATCAGTGAGTTAGGGTACAAGGATGGCTACACCTTC
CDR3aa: CAISELGYKDGYTF

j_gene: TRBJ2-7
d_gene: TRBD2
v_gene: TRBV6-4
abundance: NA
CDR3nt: TGTGCCAGCAGTGAATATCACGGGGGGTCTCCGATCTACGAGCAGTACTTC
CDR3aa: CASSEYHGGSPIYEQYF

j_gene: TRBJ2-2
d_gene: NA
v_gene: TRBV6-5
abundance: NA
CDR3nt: TGTGCCAGCAGTTACTCCACAGGGGAGCTGTTTTTT
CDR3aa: CASSYSTGELFF

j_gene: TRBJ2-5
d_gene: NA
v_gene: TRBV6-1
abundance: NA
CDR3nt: TGTGCCAGCAGACTGGAGGGGCAGACCCAGTACTTC
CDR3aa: CASRLEGQTQYF

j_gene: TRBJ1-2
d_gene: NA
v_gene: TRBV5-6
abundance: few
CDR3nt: TGTGCCAGCAGCTTGCTGGGGGCTTCAGATGGCTACACCTTC
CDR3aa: CASSLLGASDGYTF

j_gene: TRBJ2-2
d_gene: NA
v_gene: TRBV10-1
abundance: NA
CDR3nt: TGCGCCAGCAGTGAGTCCCCGAGTGTTGCCGGGGAGCTGTTTTTT
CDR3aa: CASSESPSVAGELFF

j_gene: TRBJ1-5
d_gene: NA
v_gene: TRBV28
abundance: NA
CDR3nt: TGTGCCAGCAGTCCACAGGGACCGGGACAGCCCCAGCATTTT
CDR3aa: CASSPQGPGQPQHF

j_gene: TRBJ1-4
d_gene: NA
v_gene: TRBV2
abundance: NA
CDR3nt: TGTGCCACACAGCAGGATAATGAAAAACTGTTTTTT
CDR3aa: CATQQDNEKLFF

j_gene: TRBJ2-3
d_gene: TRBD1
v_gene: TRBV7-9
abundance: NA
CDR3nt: TGTGCCAGCAGCCTCTCCGGGACAGGGGCTTCCACAGATACGCAGTATTTT
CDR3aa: CASSLSGTGASTDTQYF

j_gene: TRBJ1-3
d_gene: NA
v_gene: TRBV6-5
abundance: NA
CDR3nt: TGTGCCAGCAGTTACGATGGAAACACCATATATTTT
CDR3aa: CASSYDGNTIYF

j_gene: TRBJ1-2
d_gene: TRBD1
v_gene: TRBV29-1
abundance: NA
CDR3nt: TGCAGCGTTGAGGGACAGGGGACTCCCTTCACCTTC
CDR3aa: CSVEGQGTPFTF